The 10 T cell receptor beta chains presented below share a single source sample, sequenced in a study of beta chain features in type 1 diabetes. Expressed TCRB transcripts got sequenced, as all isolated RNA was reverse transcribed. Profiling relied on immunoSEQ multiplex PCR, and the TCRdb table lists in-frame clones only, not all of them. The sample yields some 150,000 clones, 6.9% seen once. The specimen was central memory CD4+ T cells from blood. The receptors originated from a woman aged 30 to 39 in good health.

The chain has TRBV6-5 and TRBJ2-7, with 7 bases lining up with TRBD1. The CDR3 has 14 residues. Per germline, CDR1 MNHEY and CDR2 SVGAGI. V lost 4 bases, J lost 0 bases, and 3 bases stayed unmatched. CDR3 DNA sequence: TGTGCCAGCAGTTGGGGGACAGACTCCTACGAGCAGTACTTC. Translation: CASSWGTDSYEQYF.

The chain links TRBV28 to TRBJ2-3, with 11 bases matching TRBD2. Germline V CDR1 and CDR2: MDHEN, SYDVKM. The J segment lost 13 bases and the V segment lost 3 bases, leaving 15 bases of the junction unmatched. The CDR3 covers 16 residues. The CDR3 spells CASSFGSGRAAEWEYF. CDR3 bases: TGTGCCAGCAGTTTCGGTAGCGGGAGGGCCGCGGAGTGGGAGTATTTT.

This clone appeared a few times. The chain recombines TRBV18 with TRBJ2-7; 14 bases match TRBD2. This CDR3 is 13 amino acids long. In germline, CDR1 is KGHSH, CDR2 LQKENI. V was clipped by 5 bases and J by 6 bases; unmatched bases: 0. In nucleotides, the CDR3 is TGTGCCAGCTCAGGACTAGCGGGAGGCGAGCAGTACTTC. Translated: CASSGLAGGEQYF.

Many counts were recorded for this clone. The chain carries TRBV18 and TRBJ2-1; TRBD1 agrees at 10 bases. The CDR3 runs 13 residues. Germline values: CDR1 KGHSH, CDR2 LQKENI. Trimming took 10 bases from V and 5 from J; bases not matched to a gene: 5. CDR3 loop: CATGTGVHNEQFF. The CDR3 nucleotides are TGTGCCACAGGGACAGGGGTTCACAATGAGCAGTTCTTC.

The CDR3 nucleotides are TGTGCCAGCAGCCCAACACACGCAGGGGGGTACCAAGAGACCCAGTACTTC. Protein sequence: CASSPTHAGGYQETQYF. This sequence joins TRBV7-9 and TRBJ2-5; possibly TRBD1 for D (7 bases). The V end lost 5 bases, the J end lost 0 bases, and 19 bases lay between the germline ends. This CDR3 has 17 amino acids. CDR1 SEHNR and CDR2 FQNEAQ come from the germline V gene (reference sequence).

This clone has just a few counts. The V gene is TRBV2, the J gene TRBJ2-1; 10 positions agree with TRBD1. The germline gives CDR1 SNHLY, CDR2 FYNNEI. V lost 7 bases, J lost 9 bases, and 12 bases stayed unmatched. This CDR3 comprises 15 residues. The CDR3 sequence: CASTRQGATPSEQFF. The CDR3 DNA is TGTGCCAGCACTCGACAGGGGGCTACACCGTCTGAGCAGTTCTTC.

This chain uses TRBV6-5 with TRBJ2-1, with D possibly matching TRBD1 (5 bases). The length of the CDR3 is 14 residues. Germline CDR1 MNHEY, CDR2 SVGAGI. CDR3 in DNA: TGTGCTCTAGGGGCTCCGAAAACTTACAATGAGCAGTTCTTC. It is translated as CALGAPKTYNEQFF.

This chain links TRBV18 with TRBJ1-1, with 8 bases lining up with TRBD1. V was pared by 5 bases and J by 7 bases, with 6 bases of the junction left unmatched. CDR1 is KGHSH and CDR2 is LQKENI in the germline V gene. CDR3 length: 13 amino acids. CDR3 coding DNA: TGTGCCAGCTCAATGAACAGGGGGATTGAAGCTTTCTTT. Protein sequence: CASSMNRGIEAFF.

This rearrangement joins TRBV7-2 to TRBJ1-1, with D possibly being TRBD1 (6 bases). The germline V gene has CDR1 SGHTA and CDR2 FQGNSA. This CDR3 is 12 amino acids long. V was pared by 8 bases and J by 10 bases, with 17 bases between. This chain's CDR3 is CASQGGKVGAFF. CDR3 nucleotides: TGTGCCAGCCAAGGGGGTAAGGTAGGAGCTTTCTTT.

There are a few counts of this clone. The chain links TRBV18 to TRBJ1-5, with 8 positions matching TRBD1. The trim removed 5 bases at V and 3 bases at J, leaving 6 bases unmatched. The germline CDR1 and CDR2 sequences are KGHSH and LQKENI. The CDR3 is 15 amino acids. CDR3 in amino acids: CASSGRQGTNQPQHF. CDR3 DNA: TGTGCCAGCTCAGGGAGACAGGGGACCAATCAGCCCCAGCATTTT.